This T cell receptor beta chain was recovered during a study of response to subunit inactivated influenza vaccine listed by TCRdb under 2018. In the study overall: The study used deep quantitative T cell receptor repertoire profiling to track responses to a trivalent subunit inactivated influenza vaccine. Overall study results and their limits: According to the authors, only a limited number of new T cells may be recruited by each seasonal influenza vaccination.

With regard to this clonotype: Which antigen it targets is not known. Within one base of it there is no much larger clone, and no base qualities were kept.

The germline V gene provides CDR1 SGDLS and CDR2 YYNGEE. From V the trimming removes 1 base and from J it removes 5 bases, while the gene matches leave 9 bases of the junction unaccounted for. The CDR3 starts with the cysteine, ends with the phenylalanine, and has 17 residues. The CDR3 DNA has 51 bases and is translated from base 1. The receptor library was made with RT-PCR. Instrument on record: Illumina HiSeq 2500. TCRdb itself trimmed the public reads at Q25 with fastp, ran MiXCR and retained productive beta chains. Each entry is one CDR3 protein sequence, shown with its most common DNA and genes. The sample records 500,000 to 600,000 distinct CDR3 sequences, about 12% of which are singletons. About 10% of the sample is taken by the ten largest.

The chain links TRBV9 with TRBJ2-2; TRBD2 fits 9 bases in the junction. The specimen was PBMCs from blood, collected on the day of vaccination. This sequence originates from a man aged 50-59 years who received an inactivated influenza vaccine. Donor details come from another sample of the same person, matched by shared clones. The sequenced DNA is TGTGCCAGCAGCGTATCCCCGGGCGGGAGGGGGACCGGGGAGCTGTTTTTT. It specifies CASSVSPGGRGTGELFF.